The present entry profiles one TCR beta chain with its context. Germline values: CDR1 PRHDT, CDR2 FYEKMQ (reference sequence). The CDR3 sequence is 16 residues long. The V and J ends lost 5 bases and 7 bases, in that order; junction bases with no gene match: 8. Here immunoSEQ multiplex PCR was the method, and the copy in TCRdb shows in-frame clones only, minus some. The table records about 270,000 clones, around 89% of them present only once. The cohort comprised adults aged roughly 18 to 95 years residing in about two dozen US areas. This sample was taken from a study of blood T cell repertoires in COVID-19.

Specimen: PBMCs or T cells enriched from blood (not recorded which). This clonotype originated in a woman aged 50 to 65 who had recovered from COVID-19. The V call is TRBV13, the J call TRBJ2-1, with TRBD2 identical over 13 bases. The CDR3: CASSAPGLAGKNEQFF. In DNA form, the CDR3 reads TGTGCCAGCAGCGCTCCGGGACTAGCGGGGAAAAATGAGCAGTTCTTC.